This entry features one T cell receptor beta chain sequence. What antigen it recognizes has not been identified. Base qualities are not provided; no much larger clone lies one nucleotide away. Each collaborating institution followed its own protocols to collect whole blood in K2EDTA tubes. For TCRbeta analysis, collaborators shipped samples as frozen whole blood, isolated PBMCs, or DNA extracted from either of those sample types. This record belongs to a study of blood T cell repertoires in COVID-19 (dated by TCRdb to between 2020 and 2021). At the level of the whole study: Collaborator samples came from the United States, Italy and Spain and covered acute and convalescent phases of COVID-19. Where HLA class I and class II types were available, the types were taken from metadata supplied by the sample provider, not from assay-based typing. The material from the prospective study consisted of cDNA or gDNA derived from T cells, B-cell-depleted T cells, or PBMCs. The dataset comprised deeply sampled blood TCRbeta repertoires from subjects exposed to, actively infected with, or recovered from COVID-19. Samples were obtained from the ongoing ImmuneRACE study (first 160 participants) and from approximately 1,200 subjects provided by 6 global collaborators. Nearly every sample came with metadata listing a de-identified subject ID, COVID-19 status, age in years and sex. The repertoires were made available in a free public database intended to serve as a resource for research on the immune response to SARS-CoV-2.

In the germline V gene (reference sequence), CDR1 corresponds to MNHEY and CDR2 to SMNVEV. V is pruned by 6 bases and J by 2 bases, leaving 3 bases of the junction without a gene match. The CDR3 covers 14 residues, taking in both the cysteine and the phenylalanine. The entry retains the CDR3 DNA only, 42 bases that are in frame from base 1. TCRbeta CDR3 regions were amplified from genomic DNA using the immunoSEQ Assay, a bias-controlled multiplex PCR. Concerning the study's data processing: Within the assay, amplification of reference gene primers was used to estimate how many nucleated cells each sample contained. To quantify the absolute abundance of each unique TCRbeta CDR3 rearrangement, sequence reads were collapsed and filtered. For each sample, productive Simpson clonality was calculated as the square root of Simpson's diversity index across productive rearrangements. What TCRdb holds here is the immuneACCESS table cut down to in-frame rearrangements. Part of the clones is not present; checked against another copy, under half of the missing clones reflect an unresolved V gene, and the others are unexplained. That table is the source of V, J and clone size, and D and trimming were worked out from the DNA. This sample has 370,000 or so clones in its table, and roughly 86% of those were observed once. The top ten constitute more than 1% of the sample.

Study-wide findings and limitations: The amount of clinical and demographic metadata varied by source and participant and was provided uncurated.

The V gene is TRBV27 and the J gene is TRBJ2-5; 10 of the junction bases match TRBD1. The clonotype was recovered from a human donor with acute or convalescent COVID-19. The donor label of this sample is uncertain. Sequencing was carried out using peripheral blood. CDR3 sequence: CASRGTGAQETQYF. The sequence in DNA is TGTGCCAGCAGGGGGACAGGGGCGCAAGAGACCCAGTACTTC.